One and the same sample provided the 20 T cell receptor beta chains below, sequenced in a study of cytomegalovirus exposure and HLA in healthy donors. PCR amplification relied on 60 Vbeta primers (plus 13 Jbeta primers). Using immunoSEQ multiplex PCR, the repertoire was profiled, and TCRdb retains in-frame clones only, with some absent. The sample has 170,000 or so clones, almost 85% seen once; the top ten hold 4% to 6%. The sequencing sample was made of PBMCs. Every receptor here comes from a girl aged 10-17 years in good health and CMV-seropositive.

The genes are TRBV7-9 and TRBJ2-5; 9 bases map to TRBD1. From germline, CDR1 is SEHNR and CDR2 FQNEAQ (reference sequence). Trimming at V came to 4 bases and at J to 2 bases, leaving 8 bases not matched to a gene. The CDR3 loop spans 16 amino acids. CDR3 nucleotide sequence: TGTGCCAGCAGCTGGGATGGGACAGGGAAACAAGAGACCCAGTACTTC. Amino acid sequence: CASSWDGTGKQETQYF.

The V gene is TRBV7-6, the J gene TRBJ2-1, with D possibly being TRBD1 (6 bases). V lost 5 bases to trimming and J lost 4 bases, with 15 bases between them. This CDR3 comprises 15 residues. CDR1 SGHVS and CDR2 FNYEAQ come from the germline V gene. In nucleotides, the CDR3 is TGTGCCAGCAGCCATCGGACAGTACAGTACAATGAGCAGTTCTTC. Amino acids: CASSHRTVQYNEQFF.

This chain uses TRBV5-1 with TRBJ1-1; 8 bases are shared with TRBD1. The length of the CDR3 is 16 residues. Per the germline V gene, CDR1 is SGHRS and CDR2 is YFSETQ. Trimming at V came to 3 bases and at J to 1 base, leaving 8 bases not matched to a gene. CDR3 nucleotides: TGCGCCAGCAGCTGGGGGCTCGACAGGGGGAACACTGAAGCTTTCTTT. Residues: CASSWGLDRGNTEAFF.

This chain's CDR3 is CASSAKTGGDCEQYF. CDR3 coding DNA: TGTGCCAGCAGTGCAAAGACAGGGGGGGACTGCGAGCAGTACTTC. The chain combines TRBV27 with TRBJ2-7; 9 positions match TRBD1. J was trimmed by 6 bases and V by 5 bases; bases with no gene match: 11. This CDR3 region has 15 residues. Per the germline V gene, CDR1 is MNHEY and CDR2 is SMNVEV (reference sequence).

J is TRBJ1-6 and V is TRBV7-6; 9 bases are shared with TRBD1. The CDR3 sequence is 14 residues long. Losses at the gene ends were 2 bases for V and 9 bases for J; bases not matched to a gene: 2. CDR1 and CDR2 from the germline V gene are SGHVS and FNYEAQ. The CDR3, as DNA: TGTGCCAGCAGCTTATCGGGACAGGGTTCACCCCTCCACTTT. Encoded protein: CASSLSGQGSPLHF.

CDR3 nucleotides: TGTGCCAGTAGCTGGCGGGGAGGGGCTGAAGCTTTCTTT. Amino acid sequence: CASSWRGGAEAFF. This chain joins TRBV19 and TRBJ1-1; a possible D gene is TRBD1 (5 bases). The V end lost 6 bases, the J end lost 6 bases, and 14 bases lay between the germline ends. The germline CDR1 and CDR2 sequences are LNHDA and SQIVND (reference sequence). The CDR3 consists of 13 residues.

This chain joins TRBV5-1 and TRBJ1-1; D unclear. Germline V gene lookup returns CDR1 SGHRS and CDR2 YFSETQ. This CDR3 has 15 residues. V lost 2 bases, J lost 1 base, and 12 bases lay in between. The CDR3 sequence: CASSFGVGGNTEAFF. The CDR3, as DNA: TGCGCCAGCAGCTTTGGCGTCGGAGGGAACACTGAAGCTTTCTTT.

This clone appeared a few times. The CDR3 sequence is CASSGPVLAVQETQYF. The CDR3 DNA sequence: TGTGCCAGCAGTGGGCCCGTTCTAGCGGTACAAGAGACCCAGTACTTC. The chain combines TRBV6-1 with TRBJ2-5; TRBD2 matches at 7 bases. The V and J ends lost 4 bases and 2 bases, in that order; junction bases with no gene match: 10. This CDR3 has 16 residues. Germline CDR1 reads MNHNS; CDR2 reads SASEGT.

The chain links TRBV2 to TRBJ2-7; TRBD2 matches 9 bases. Germline-derived CDR1 and CDR2 are SNHLY and FYNNEI. This CDR3 contains 16 residues. J was trimmed by 0 bases and V by 5 bases; bases with no gene match: 8. CDR3 DNA: TGTGCCAGCAGTCGGAGCGGGGGGAAAGACTCCTACGAGCAGTACTTC. Its translation is CASSRSGGKDSYEQYF.

The chain is built from TRBV4-1 and TRBJ2-3; 8 nucleotides match TRBD2. V shed 5 bases and J 3 bases; nucleotides not matched to a gene: 4. This CDR3 spans 14 amino acids. Germline loops: CDR1 MGHRA, CDR2 YSYEKL. This CDR3 is CASSALAGTDTQYF. The DNA of the CDR3 is TGCGCCAGCAGCGCTCTAGCGGGTACAGATACGCAGTATTTT.

The chain combines TRBV19 with TRBJ2-7; D may be TRBD2 (6 bases). Trimming removed 6 bases at V and 3 bases at J, with 21 bases between. From germline, CDR1 is LNHDA and CDR2 SQIVND (reference sequence). The CDR3 loop spans 16 amino acids. CDR3 residues: CASSRRSPGSHYEQYF. CDR3 bases: TGTGCCAGTAGCCGAAGGTCTCCCGGGAGCCACTACGAGCAGTACTTC.

The rearrangement uses TRBV14 and TRBJ2-1; tentative D call: TRBD2 (6 bases). Trimming took 0 bases from V and 10 from J, leaving 13 bases between them. The CDR3 contains 14 residues. Germline V lookup: CDR1 SGHDN, CDR2 FVKESK. In DNA form, the CDR3 reads TGTGCCAGCAGCCAAGATCTTCGGGGAGGCGAGCAGTTCTTC. This sequence encodes CASSQDLRGGEQFF.

The J gene is TRBJ1-5, the V gene TRBV2; D gene unclear. This CDR3 contains 15 residues. Trimming removed 5 bases at V and 2 bases at J, with 13 bases between. Germline loops: CDR1 SNHLY, CDR2 FYNNEI. The CDR3 nucleotides are TGTGCCAGCAGTAGTGACACGAGGGGCAATCAGCCCCAGCATTTT. This encodes CASSSDTRGNQPQHF. Variable domain in full (rest from reference TRBV2 and TRBJ1-5): EPEVTQTPSHQVTQMGQEVILRCVPISNHLYFYWYRQILGQKVEFLVSFYNNEISEKSEIFDDQFSVERPDGSNFTLKIRSTKLEDSAMYFCASSSDTRGNQPQHFGDGTRLSIL.

J is TRBJ2-7 and V is TRBV2; tentative D call: TRBD2 (5 bases). Deletions cut 6 bases from V and 0 bases from J, with 12 bases between. The CDR3 contains 14 residues. Germline-derived CDR1 and CDR2 are SNHLY and FYNNEI. In DNA, the CDR3 is TGTGCCAGCAGGCAAGCGGTAGACTCCTACGAGCAGTACTTC. Protein product: CASRQAVDSYEQYF.

This chain joins TRBV7-9 and TRBJ1-5, with a tentative D call TRBD1 (5 bases). Trimming shortened V by 1 base and J by 0 bases, and 7 bases separated the two germline ends. The CDR3 is 15 residues long. Per germline, CDR1 SEHNR and CDR2 FQNEAQ (reference sequence). The CDR3 protein is CASSLGGDSNQPQHF. The CDR3 DNA reads TGTGCCAGCAGCTTAGGGGGGGATAGCAATCAGCCCCAGCATTTT.

In its sample, this clone was seen once. The chain employs TRBV6-4 and TRBJ2-2; a possible D gene is TRBD2 (6 bases). The CDR3 runs to 16 residues. Trimming took 3 bases from V and 4 from J, leaving 15 bases between them. Germline assignment: CDR1 MRHNA and CDR2 SNTAGT. CDR3 in amino acids: CASSEKGEDGTGELFF. For the CDR3, the DNA is TGTGCCAGCAGTGAGAAAGGGGAGGATGGCACCGGGGAGCTGTTTTTT.

The V gene is TRBV5-6, the J gene TRBJ2-3; 7 bases line up with TRBD1. With 2 bases clipped from V and 5 bases from J, the junction kept 5 bases outside the gene matches. The CDR3 runs 14 residues. Per germline, CDR1 SGHDT and CDR2 YYEEEE. This chain's CDR3 is CASSLTGVLDTQYF. The CDR3 coding sequence is TGTGCCAGCAGCTTAACAGGGGTTTTAGATACGCAGTATTTT.

CDR3 sequence reads: CASSLQGGTSYEQYF. The CDR3 DNA reads TGTGCCAGCAGCTTACAAGGCGGGACGTCCTACGAGCAGTACTTC. This chain connects TRBV11-2 to TRBJ2-7, with D tentatively TRBD2 (6 bases). Between the trimmed V and J ends, which lost 2 bases and 1 base, there was a span of 12 bases. The CDR3 has 15 amino acids. Per the germline V gene, CDR1 is SGHAT and CDR2 is FQNNGV.

This clone was counted a few times. The genes are TRBV30 and TRBJ2-7; D is possibly TRBD1 (6 bases). This CDR3 spans 14 amino acids. The germline V gene encodes CDR1 GTSNPN and CDR2 SVGIG (reference sequence). V was shortened by 2 bases and J by 3 bases, with 14 bases between the two germline ends. As DNA, the CDR3 is TGTGCCTGGAGTAGGCCAGGGGATTTCTACGAGCAGTACTTC. Translating it yields CAWSRPGDFYEQYF.

The chain uses TRBV2 and TRBJ1-5; possibly TRBD1 for D (5 bases). The CDR3 spans 13 residues. From germline, CDR1 is SNHLY and CDR2 FYNNEI. V shed 4 bases and J shed 9 bases, with 13 bases lying between them. The CDR3 nucleotides read TGTGCCAGCAGTGCGGCAGGGCAGGGGCCCCAGCATTTT. Protein: CASSAAGQGPQHF.